This T cell receptor beta chain derives from a study of T cell responses to AZD1222 COVID-19 vaccine (dated by TCRdb to 2020 to 2022). For context, the study as a whole: AZD1222 recipients with second doses at about 4 weeks or about 12 weeks were pooled, because spike-specific TCR depth and breadth did not differ between schedules. A total of 233 trial participants underwent TCR sequencing, of whom about 200 had received two doses of AZD1222 and around 25 had received two doses of the MenACWY control vaccine. Trial participants were enrolled by age into subgroups of 18-55, 56-69 and 70-plus years, and about 150, 27 and 61 TCR-sequenced participants, respectively, were included in these subgroups. Overall results and qualifications from the work: Nearly half of unique spike-specific TCRs reportedly recognized epitopes outside regions mutated in the B.1.351 and B.1.1.7 variants. CD4 TCRs associated with the vaccine covered the entire spike protein, and the dominant responses were in regions 160-218 and 743-854. Conclusions about previously exposed vaccinees are limited, since just five or six AZD1222 recipients were seropositive for SARS-CoV-2 at baseline. Participants were mostly white British and included more females than males, and it was suggested by the authors that clonal diversity may have been underestimated. A significant rise in spike-specific TCR breadth and depth was observed after two AZD1222 doses relative to day 0 and relative to MenACWY recipients. Because no day 14 peak-response samples were available, the repertoires could be characterized only after the peak T cell response. In the small 56-69-year group, the increase in depth fell short of significance, most likely because of low power.

The sample's time point label is to be understood as: baseline before first vaccination. Samples from vaccinated people were obtained from the UK trials COV001 and COV002, which included a single-blind randomized controlled phase 2/3 trial of AZD1222 (ChAdOx1 nCoV-19) in healthy adults. For TCRbeta chain sequencing, PBMC samples were collected from trial participants at day 0 and at day 28 after the second dose. The CDR3 regions of human TCRbeta chains were analyzed by immunosequencing. The paper's processing steps were these. TCRs in the repertoires were matched against a reference library of SARS-CoV-2-specific TCRs that had been generated with the MIRA antigen-specificity platform. Breadth was defined as the fraction of unique TCRs that were SARS-CoV-2-associated. Depth was defined as the fraction of total T cells that were SARS-CoV-2-associated. Using the MIRA data, each spike-specific TCR was assigned both to the spike region to which the TCR was reactive and to a CD4 or CD8 class. Log10-transformed breadth and depth values were compared by one-way ANOVA with Sidak's multiple comparisons tests. TCRdb limited this immuneACCESS table to in-frame rearrangements with V and J called. A share of clones is missing; checked studies link under half to unresolved V genes, and the rest is unexplained. Clone size and V and J calls were adopted from that table, with D and trimming inferred from the DNA. The sample includes 99,000 or so clones, with over 90% observed a single time. Around 5% of the sample is held by the ten biggest clonotypes.

As for this clone: Its antigen specificity is not known. Base qualities are not provided; no much larger clone lies one nucleotide away.

This receptor was identified in an adult in good health. The sample in question was peripheral blood, obtained on day 0 of AZD1222 vaccination.

Read as DNA, the sequence is TGTGCCAGCAGGGGGGACAACTCCTACGAGCAGTACTTC. The resulting protein is CASRGDNSYEQYF. The sequence is built from TRBV6-5 and TRBJ2-7; the D gene is perhaps TRBD1, from 6 matching bases. Trimming costs V 6 bases and J 0 bases, and their ends lie 9 bases apart. The germline V gene gives CDR1 as MNHEY and CDR2 as SVGAGI. The CDR3 starts with the cysteine, ends with the phenylalanine, and has 13 residues. Of the read, only the CDR3 DNA is kept; its 39 bases are in frame from base 1.